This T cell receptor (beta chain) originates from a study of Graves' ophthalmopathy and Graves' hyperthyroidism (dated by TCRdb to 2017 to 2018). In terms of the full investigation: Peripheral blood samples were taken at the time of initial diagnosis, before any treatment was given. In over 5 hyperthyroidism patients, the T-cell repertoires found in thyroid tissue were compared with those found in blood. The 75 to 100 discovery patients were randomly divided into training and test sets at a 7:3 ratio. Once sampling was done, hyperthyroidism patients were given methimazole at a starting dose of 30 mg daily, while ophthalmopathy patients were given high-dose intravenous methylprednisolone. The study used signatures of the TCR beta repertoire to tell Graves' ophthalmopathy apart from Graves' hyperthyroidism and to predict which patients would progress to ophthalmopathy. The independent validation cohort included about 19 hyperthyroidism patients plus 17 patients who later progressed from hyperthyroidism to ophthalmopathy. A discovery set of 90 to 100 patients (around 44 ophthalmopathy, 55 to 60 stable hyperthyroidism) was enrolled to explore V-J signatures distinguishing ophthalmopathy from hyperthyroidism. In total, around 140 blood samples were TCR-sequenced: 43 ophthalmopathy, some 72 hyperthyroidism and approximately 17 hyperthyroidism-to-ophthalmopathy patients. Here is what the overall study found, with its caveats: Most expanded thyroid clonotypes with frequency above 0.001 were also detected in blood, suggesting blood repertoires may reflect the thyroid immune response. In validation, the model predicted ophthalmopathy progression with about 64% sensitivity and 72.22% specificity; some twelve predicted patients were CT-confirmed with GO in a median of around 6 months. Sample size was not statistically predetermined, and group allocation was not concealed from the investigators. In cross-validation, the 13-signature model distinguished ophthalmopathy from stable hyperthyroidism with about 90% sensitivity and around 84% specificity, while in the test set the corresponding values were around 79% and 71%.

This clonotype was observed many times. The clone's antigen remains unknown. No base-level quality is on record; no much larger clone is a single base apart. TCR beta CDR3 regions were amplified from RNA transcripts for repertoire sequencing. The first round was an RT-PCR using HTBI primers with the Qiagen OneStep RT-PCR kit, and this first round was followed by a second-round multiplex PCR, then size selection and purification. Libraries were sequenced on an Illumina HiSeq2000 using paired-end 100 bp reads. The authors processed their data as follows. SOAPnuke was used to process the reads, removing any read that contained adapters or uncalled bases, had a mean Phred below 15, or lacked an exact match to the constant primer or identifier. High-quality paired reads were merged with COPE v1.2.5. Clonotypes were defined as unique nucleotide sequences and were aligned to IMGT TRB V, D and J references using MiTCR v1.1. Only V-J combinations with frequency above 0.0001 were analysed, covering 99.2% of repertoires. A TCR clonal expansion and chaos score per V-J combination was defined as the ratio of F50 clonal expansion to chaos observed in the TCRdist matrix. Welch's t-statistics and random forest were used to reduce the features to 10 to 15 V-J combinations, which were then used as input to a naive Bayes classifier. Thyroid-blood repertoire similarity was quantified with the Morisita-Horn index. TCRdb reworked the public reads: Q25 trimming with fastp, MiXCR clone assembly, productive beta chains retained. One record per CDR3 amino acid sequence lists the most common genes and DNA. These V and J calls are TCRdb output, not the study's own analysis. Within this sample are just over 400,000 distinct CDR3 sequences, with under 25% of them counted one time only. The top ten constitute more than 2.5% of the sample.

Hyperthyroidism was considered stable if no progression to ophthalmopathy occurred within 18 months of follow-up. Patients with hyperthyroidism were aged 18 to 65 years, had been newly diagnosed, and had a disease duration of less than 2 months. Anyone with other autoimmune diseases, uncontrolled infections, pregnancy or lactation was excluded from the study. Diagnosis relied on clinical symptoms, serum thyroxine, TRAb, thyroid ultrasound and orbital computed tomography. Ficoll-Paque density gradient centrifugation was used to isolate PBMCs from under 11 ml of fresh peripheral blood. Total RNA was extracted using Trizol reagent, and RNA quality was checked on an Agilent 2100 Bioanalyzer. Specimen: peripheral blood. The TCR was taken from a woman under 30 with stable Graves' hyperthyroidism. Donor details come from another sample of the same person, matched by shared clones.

This receptor carries the CDR3 CASSVDVRFTDTQYF. At the DNA level, the sequence is TGTGCCAGCAGCGTAGATGTTAGATTTACAGATACGCAGTATTTT. This sequence uses TRBV9 and TRBJ2-3, with no confidently assigned D gene. The germline V gene gives CDR1 as SGDLS and CDR2 as YYNGEE. The V end loses 0 bases and the J end loses 3 bases, and a stretch of 11 bases separates them. The CDR3, cysteine through phenylalanine, is 15 amino acids long. The entry retains the CDR3 DNA only, 45 bases that are in frame from base 1.